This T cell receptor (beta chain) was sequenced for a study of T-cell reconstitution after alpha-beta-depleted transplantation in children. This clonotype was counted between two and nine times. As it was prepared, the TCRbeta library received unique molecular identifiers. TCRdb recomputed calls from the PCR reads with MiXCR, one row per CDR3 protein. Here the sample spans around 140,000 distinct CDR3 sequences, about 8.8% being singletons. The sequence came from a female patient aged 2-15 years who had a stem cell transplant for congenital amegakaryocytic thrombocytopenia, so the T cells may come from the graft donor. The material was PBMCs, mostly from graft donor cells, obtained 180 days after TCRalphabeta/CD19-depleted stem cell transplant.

In DNA, the CDR3 is TGTGCCAGCAGCTTAGCGGGAGATAGCAATCAGCCCCAGCATTTT. Protein: CASSLAGDSNQPQHF. The chain couples TRBV7-9 to TRBJ1-5; D remains ambiguous. CDR1 is SEHNR and CDR2 is FQNEAQ in the germline V gene (reference sequence). Trimming cost V 0 bases and J 0 bases, with 6 bases left between them. CDR3 size: 15 residues.